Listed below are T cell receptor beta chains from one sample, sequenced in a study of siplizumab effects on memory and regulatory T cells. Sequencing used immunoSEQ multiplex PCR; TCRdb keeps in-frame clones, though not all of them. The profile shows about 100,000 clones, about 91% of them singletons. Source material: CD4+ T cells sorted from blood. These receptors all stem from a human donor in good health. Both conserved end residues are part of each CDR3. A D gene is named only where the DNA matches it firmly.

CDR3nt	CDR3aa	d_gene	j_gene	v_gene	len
TGTGCCAGCACCGTACCCCGGACTAGCGGGGGGCCCGGGGAGCTGTTTTTT	CASTVPRTSGGPGELFF	TRBD2	TRBJ2-2	TRBV7-3	17
TGTGCCAGCAGCCGGGGGTGGAGGAACACTGAAGCTTTCTTT	CASSRGWRNTEAFF	.	TRBJ1-1	TRBV5-6	14
TGTGCCAGAAGCACCCGGGACAGAGGGCCCTATGGCTACACCTTC	CARSTRDRGPYGYTF	TRBD1	TRBJ1-2	TRBV5-3	15
TGTGCCAGCAGCTTAACGGGAGCGCGGCAGGGGGTTCGTCTTACAGATACGCAGTATTTT	CASSLTGARQGVRLTDTQYF	TRBD1	TRBJ2-3	TRBV7-3	20
TGTGCCAGTAGCCCCCGGGGGAGCACTGAAGCTTTCTTT	CASSPRGSTEAFF	.	TRBJ1-1	TRBV19	13
TGTGCCAGCAGCTGGGATGGCTCCTACAATGAGCAGTTCTTC	CASSWDGSYNEQFF	.	TRBJ2-1	TRBV7-9	14
TGTGCCAGCAGTTCCTCCCCAGGCACTGGGGCCAACGTCCTGACTTTC	CASSSSPGTGANVLTF	.	TRBJ2-6	TRBV6-6	16
TGTGCCAGCTCAACAGGGTCGGATTCACCCCTCCACTTT	CASSTGSDSPLHF	.	TRBJ1-6	TRBV18	13
TGTGCCAGCAGCCAGGGGGACAGGGTTCAAGAGACCCAGTACTTC	CASSQGDRVQETQYF	TRBD1	TRBJ2-5	TRBV4-2	15
TGTGCCAGCAGCGGAACCCCCCAGGGTCCCTTTGGTAATGAGCAGTTCTTC	CASSGTPQGPFGNEQFF	.	TRBJ2-1	TRBV28	17
TGTGCCAGCAGCTTTTCGGTGAACACTGAAGCTTTCTTT	CASSFSVNTEAFF	.	TRBJ1-1	TRBV5-5	13